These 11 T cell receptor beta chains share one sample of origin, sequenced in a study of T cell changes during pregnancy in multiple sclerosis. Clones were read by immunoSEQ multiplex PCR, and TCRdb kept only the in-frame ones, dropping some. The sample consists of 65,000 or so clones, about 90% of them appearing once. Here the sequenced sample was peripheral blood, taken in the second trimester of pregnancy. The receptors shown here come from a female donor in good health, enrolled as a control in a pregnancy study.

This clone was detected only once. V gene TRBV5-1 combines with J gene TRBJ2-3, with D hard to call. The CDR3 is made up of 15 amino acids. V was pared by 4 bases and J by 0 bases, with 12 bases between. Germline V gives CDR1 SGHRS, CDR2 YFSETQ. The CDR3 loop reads CASSPPDHSTDTQYF. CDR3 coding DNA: TGCGCCAGCAGCCCTCCAGATCATAGCACAGATACGCAGTATTTT.

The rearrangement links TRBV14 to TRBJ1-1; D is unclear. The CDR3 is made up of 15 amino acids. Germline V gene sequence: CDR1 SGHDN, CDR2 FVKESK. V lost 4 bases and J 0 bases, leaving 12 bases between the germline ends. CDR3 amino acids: CASSPMGALNTEAFF. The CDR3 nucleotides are TGTGCCAGCAGCCCGATGGGAGCATTGAACACTGAAGCTTTCTTT.

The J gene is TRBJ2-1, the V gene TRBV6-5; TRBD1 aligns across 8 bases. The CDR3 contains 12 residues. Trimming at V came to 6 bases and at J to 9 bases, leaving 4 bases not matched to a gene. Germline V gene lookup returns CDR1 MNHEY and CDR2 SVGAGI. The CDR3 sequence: CASSSDRGEQFF. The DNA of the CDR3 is TGTGCCAGCAGCTCAGACAGGGGTGAGCAGTTCTTC.

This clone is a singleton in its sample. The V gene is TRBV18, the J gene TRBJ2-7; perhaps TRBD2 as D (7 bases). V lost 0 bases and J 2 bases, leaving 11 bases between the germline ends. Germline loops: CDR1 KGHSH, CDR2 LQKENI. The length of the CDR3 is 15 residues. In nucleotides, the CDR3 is TGTGCCAGCTCACCACCATCGGGGGGCCCCTACGAGCAGTACTTC. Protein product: CASSPPSGGPYEQYF.

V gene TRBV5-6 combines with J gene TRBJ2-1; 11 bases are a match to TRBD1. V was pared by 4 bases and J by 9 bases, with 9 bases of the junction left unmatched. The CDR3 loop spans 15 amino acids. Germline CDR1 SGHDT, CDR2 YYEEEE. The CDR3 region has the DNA TGTGCCAGCAGCCCAACGGGACAGGGGGATAGTGAGCAGTTCTTC. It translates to CASSPTGQGDSEQFF. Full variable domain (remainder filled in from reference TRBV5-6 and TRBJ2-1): DAGVTQSPTHLIKTRGQQVTLRCSPKSGHDTVSWYQQALGQGPQFIFQYYEEEERQRGNFPDRFSGHQFPNYSSELNVNALLLGDSALYLCASSPTGQGDSEQFFGPGTRLTVL.

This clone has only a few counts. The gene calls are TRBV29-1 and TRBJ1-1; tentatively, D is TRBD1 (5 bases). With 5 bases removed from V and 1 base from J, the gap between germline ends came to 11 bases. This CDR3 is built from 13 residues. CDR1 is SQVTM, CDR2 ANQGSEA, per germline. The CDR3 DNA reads TGCAGCGTTTGGGGGGGATGGAACACTGAAGCTTTCTTT. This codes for CSVWGGWNTEAFF.

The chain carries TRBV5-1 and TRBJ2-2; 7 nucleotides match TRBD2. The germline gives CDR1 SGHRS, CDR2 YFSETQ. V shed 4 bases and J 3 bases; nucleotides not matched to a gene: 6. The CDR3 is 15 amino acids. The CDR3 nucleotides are TGCGCCAGCAGCCCGGGACTATGGCACACCGGGGAGCTGTTTTTT. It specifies CASSPGLWHTGELFF.

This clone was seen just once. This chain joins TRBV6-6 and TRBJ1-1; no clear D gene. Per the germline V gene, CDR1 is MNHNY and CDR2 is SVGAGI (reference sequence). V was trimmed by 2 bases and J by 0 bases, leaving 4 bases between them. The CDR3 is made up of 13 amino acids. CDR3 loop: CASSYQMNTEAFF. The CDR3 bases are TGTGCCAGCAGTTACCAGATGAACACTGAAGCTTTCTTT.

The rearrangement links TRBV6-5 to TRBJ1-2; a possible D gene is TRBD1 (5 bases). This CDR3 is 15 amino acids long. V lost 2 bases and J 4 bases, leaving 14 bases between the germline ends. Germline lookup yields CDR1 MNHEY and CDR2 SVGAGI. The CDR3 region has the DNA TGTGCCAGCAGTTACGATCTGGGGGACTCCTATGGCTACACCTTC. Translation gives CASSYDLGDSYGYTF.

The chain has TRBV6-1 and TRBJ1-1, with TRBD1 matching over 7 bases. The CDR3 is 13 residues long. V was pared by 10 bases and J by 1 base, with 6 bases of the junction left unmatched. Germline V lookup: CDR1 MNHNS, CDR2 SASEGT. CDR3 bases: TGTGCCATCCACAGGGGCCGGAACACTGAAGCTTTCTTT. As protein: CAIHRGRNTEAFF.

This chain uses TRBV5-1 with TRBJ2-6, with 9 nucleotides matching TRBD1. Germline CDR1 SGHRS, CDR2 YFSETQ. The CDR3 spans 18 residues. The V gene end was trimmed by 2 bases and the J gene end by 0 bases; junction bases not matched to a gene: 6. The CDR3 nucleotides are TGCGCCAGCAGCTTAACCGGGACAGGGAGCTCTGGGGCCAACGTCCTGACTTTC. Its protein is CASSLTGTGSSGANVLTF. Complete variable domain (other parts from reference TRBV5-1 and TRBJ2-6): KAGVTQTPRYLIKTRGQQVTLSCSPISGHRSVSWYQQTPGQGLQFLFEYFSETQRNKGNFPGRFSGRQFSNSRSEMNVSTLELGDSALYLCASSLTGTGSSGANVLTFGAGSRLTVL.